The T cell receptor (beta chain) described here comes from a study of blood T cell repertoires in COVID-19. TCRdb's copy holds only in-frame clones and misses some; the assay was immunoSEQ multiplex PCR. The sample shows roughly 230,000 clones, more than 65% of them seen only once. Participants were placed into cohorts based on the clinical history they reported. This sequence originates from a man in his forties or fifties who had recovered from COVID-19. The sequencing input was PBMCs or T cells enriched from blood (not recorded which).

The CDR3 bases are TGTGCCAGCAGCGAGACAGATATCACCGGGGAGCTGTTTTTT. It is translated as CASSETDITGELFF. This chain uses TRBV7-9 with TRBJ2-2; D might be TRBD1 (5 bases). Trimming took off 5 bases at V and 4 bases at J, with 11 bases between the two ends. This CDR3 contains 14 residues. Germline loops: CDR1 SEHNR, CDR2 FQNEAQ (reference sequence).